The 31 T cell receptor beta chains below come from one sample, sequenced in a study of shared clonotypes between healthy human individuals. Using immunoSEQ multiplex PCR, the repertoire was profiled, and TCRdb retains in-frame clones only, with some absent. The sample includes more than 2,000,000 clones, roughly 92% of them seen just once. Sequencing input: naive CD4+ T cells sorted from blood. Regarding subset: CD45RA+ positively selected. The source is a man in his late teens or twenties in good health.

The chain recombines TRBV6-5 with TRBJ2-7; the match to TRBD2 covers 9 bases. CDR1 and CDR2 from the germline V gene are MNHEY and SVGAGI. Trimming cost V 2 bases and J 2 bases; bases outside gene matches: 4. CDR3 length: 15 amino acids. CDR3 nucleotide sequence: TGTGCCAGCAGTTACAGGGCGGGAGGGCCCTACGAGCAGTACTTC. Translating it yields CASSYRAGGPYEQYF.

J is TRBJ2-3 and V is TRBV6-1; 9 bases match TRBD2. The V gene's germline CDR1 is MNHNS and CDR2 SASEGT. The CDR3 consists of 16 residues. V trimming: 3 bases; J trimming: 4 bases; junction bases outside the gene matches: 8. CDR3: CASSDSGRRLPDTQYF. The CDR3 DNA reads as TGTGCCAGCAGTGATAGCGGGAGACGACTCCCAGATACGCAGTATTTT.

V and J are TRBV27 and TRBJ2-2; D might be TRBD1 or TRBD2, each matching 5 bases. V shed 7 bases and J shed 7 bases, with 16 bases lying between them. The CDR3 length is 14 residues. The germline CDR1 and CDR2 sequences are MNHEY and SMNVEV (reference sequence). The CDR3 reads CASTESRAGGELFF. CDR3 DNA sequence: TGTGCCAGCACTGAGAGCAGGGCGGGCGGGGAGCTGTTTTTT.

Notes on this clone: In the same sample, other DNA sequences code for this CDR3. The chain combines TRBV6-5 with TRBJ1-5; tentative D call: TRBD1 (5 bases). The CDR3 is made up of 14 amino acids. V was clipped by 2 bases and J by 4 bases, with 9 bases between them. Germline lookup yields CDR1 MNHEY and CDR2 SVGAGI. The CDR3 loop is CASSYGQGNQPQHF. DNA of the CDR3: TGTGCCAGCAGTTACGGGCAGGGTAATCAGCCCCAGCATTTT.

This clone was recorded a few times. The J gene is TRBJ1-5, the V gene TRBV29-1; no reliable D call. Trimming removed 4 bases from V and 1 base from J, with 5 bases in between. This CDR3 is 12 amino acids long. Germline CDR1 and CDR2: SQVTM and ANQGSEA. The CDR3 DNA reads TGCAGCGTTGCCTACAGCAATCAGCCCCAGCATTTT. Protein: CSVAYSNQPQHF.

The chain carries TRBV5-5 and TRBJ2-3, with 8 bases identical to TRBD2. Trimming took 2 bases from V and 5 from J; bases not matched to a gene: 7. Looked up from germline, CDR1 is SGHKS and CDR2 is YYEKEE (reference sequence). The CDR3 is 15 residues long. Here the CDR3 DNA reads TGTGCCAGCAGCTTATTAGCGGGACTTCTAGATACGCAGTATTTT. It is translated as CASSLLAGLLDTQYF.

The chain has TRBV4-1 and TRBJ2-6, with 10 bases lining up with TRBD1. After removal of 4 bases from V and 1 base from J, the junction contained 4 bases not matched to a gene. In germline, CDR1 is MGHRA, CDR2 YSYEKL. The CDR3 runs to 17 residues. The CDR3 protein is CASSRGQGGSGANVLTF. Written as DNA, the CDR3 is TGCGCCAGCAGCCGCGGACAGGGGGGTTCTGGGGCCAACGTCCTGACTTTC.

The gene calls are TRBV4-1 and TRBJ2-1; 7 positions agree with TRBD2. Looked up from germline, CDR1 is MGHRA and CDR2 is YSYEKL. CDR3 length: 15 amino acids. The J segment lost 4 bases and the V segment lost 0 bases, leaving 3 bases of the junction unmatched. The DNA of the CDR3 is TGCGCCAGCAGCCAAGAGCTAGCGGATTACAATGAGCAGTTCTTC. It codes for CASSQELADYNEQFF.

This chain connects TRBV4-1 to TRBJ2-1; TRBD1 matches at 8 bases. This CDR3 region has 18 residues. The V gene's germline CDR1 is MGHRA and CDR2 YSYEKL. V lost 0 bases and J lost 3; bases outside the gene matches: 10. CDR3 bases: TGCGCCAGCAGCCAAGAGGTAGTCGGGACAGGAAGCTACAATGAGCAGTTCTTC. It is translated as CASSQEVVGTGSYNEQFF.

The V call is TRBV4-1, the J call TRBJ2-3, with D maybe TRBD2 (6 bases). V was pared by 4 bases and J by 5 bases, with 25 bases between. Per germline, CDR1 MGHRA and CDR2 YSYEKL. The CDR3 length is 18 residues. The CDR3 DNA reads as TGCGCCAGCAGCCGTAGAGTAACCGGACCGGGGGTGGGAGATACGCAGTATTTT. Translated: CASSRRVTGPGVGDTQYF.

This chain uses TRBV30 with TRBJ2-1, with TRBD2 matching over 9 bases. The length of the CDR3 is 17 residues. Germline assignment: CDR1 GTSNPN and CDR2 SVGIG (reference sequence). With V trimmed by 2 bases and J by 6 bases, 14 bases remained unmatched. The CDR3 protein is CAWSKEKMGTSPNEQFF. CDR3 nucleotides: TGTGCCTGGAGTAAGGAAAAGATGGGGACTAGCCCCAATGAGCAGTTCTTC.

Here the CDR3 reads CASNSQEEPQHF. For the CDR3, the DNA is TGTGCCAGCAATTCACAGGAGGAGCCCCAGCATTTT. This chain uses TRBV28 with TRBJ1-5; D is possibly TRBD1 (5 bases). The V end lost 7 bases, the J end lost 8 bases, and 12 bases lay between the germline ends. This CDR3 is built from 12 residues. Germline CDR1 and CDR2: MDHEN and SYDVKM.

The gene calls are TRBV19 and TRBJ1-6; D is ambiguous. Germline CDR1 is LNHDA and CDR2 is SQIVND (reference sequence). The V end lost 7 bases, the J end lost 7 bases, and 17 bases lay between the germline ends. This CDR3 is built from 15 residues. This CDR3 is CASTMDPRGNSPLHF. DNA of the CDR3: TGTGCCAGTACTATGGACCCGAGAGGGAATTCACCCCTCCACTTT.

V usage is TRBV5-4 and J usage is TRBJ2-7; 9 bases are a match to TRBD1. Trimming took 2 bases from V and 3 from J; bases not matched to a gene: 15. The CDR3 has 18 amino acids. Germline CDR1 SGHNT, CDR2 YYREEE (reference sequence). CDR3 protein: CASSLRTGAVLFLYEQYF. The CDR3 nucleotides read TGTGCCAGCAGCTTAAGGACAGGGGCGGTCCTATTCCTCTACGAGCAGTACTTC.

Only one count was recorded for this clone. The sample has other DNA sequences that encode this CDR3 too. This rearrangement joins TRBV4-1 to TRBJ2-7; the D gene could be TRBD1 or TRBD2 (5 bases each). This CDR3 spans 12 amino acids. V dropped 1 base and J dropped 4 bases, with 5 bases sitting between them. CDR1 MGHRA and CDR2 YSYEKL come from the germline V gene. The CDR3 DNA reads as TGCGCCAGCAGCCAAGGGGGGTACGAGCAGTACTTC. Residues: CASSQGGYEQYF.

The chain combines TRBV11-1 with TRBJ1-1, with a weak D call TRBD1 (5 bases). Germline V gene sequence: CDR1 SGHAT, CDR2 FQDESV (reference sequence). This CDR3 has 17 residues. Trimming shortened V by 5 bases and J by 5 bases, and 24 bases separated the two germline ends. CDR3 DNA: TGTGCCAGCAGCCCGCGGAGGCCTGGGACGGTGGATACTGAAGCTTTCTTT. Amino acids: CASSPRRPGTVDTEAFF.

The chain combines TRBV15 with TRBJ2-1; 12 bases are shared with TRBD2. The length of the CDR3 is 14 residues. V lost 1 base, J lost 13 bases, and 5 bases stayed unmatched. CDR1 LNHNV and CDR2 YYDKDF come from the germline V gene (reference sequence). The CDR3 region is CATSRVSSGRAQFF. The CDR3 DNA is TGTGCCACCAGCAGAGTGTCTAGCGGGAGGGCCCAGTTCTTC. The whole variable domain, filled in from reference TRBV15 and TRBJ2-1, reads DAMVIQNPRYQVTQFGKPVTLSCSQTLNHNVMYWYQQKSSQAPKLLFHYYDKDFNNEADTPDNFQSRRPNTSFCFLDIRSPGLGDTAMYLCATSRVSSGRAQFFGPGTRLTVL.

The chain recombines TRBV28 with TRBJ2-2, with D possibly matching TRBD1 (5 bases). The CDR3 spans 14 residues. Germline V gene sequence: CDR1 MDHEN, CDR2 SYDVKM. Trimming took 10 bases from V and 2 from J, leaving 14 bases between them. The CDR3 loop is CATRGHRNTGELFF. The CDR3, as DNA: TGTGCCACCCGCGGACACAGAAACACCGGGGAGCTGTTTTTT. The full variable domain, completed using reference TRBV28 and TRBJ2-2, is DVKVTQSSRYLVKRTGEKVFLECVQDMDHENMFWYRQDPGLGLRLIYFSYDVKMKEKGDIPEGYSVSREKKERFSLILESASTNQTSMYLCATRGHRNTGELFFGEGSRLTVL.

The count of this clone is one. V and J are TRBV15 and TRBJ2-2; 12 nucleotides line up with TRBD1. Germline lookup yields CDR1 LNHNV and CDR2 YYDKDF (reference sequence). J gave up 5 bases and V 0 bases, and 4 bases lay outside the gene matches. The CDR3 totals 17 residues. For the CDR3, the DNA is TGTGCCACCAGCAGAGATGTGGGACAGGGGGCAACCGGGGAGCTGTTTTTT. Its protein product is CATSRDVGQGATGELFF. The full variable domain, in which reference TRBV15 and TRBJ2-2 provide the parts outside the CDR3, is DAMVIQNPRYQVTQFGKPVTLSCSQTLNHNVMYWYQQKSSQAPKLLFHYYDKDFNNEADTPDNFQSRRPNTSFCFLDIRSPGLGDTAMYLCATSRDVGQGATGELFFGEGSRLTVL.

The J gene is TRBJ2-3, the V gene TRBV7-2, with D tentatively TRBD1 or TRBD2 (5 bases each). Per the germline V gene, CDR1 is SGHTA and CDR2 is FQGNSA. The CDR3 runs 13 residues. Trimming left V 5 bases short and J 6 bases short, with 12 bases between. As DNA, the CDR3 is TGTGCCAGCAGCCGGGGACCTGACGATACGCAGTATTTT. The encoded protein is CASSRGPDDTQYF.

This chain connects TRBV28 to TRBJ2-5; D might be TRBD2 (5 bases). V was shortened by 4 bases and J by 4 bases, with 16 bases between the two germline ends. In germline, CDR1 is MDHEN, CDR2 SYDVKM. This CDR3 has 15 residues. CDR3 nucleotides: TGTGCCAGCAGTTCCCCCCGGACTCCGGGAGAGACCCAGTACTTC. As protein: CASSSPRTPGETQYF.

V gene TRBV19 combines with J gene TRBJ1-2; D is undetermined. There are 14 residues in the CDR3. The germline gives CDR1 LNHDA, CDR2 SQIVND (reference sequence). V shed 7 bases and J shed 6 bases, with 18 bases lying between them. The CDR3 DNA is TGTGCCAGTACCCCGACTGGGATCATGAATGGCTACACCTTC. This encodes CASTPTGIMNGYTF.

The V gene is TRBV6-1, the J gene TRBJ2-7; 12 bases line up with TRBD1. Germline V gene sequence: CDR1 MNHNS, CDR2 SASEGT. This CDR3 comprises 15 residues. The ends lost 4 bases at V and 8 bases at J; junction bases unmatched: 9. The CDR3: CASSAGTGGGSKQYF. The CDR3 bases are TGTGCCAGCAGTGCCGGGACAGGGGGCGGTTCTAAGCAGTACTTC.

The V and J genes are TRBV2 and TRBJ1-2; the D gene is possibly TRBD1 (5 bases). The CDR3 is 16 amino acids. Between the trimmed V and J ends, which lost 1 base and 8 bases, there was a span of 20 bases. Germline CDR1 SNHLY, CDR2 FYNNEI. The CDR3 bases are TGTGCCAGCAGTGAAGAAACTCCAGGGACTGTGGGGGGCTACACCTTC. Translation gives CASSEETPGTVGGYTF.

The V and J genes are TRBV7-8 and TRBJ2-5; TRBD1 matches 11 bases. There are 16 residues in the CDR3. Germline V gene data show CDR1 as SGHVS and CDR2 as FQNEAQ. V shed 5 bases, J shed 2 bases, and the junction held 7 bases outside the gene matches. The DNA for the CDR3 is TGTGCCAGCAGCACGTGGGACAGGGGGTTGCAAGAGACCCAGTACTTC. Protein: CASSTWDRGLQETQYF.

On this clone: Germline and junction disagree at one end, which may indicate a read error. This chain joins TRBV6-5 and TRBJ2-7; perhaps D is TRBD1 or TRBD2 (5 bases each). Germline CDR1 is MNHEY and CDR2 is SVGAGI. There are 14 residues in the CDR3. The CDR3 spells CASSYSSNSRGRDF. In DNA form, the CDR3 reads TGTGCCAGCAGTTACTCCTCAAATTCCCGGGGCAGGGACTTC.

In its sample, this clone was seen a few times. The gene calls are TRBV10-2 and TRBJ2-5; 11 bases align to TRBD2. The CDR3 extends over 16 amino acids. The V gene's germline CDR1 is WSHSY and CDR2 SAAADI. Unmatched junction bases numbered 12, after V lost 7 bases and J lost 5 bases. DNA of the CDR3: TGCGCCAGCAAGGATCTAGCGGGAGGACCTAGTGAGACCCAGTACTTC. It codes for CASKDLAGGPSETQYF.

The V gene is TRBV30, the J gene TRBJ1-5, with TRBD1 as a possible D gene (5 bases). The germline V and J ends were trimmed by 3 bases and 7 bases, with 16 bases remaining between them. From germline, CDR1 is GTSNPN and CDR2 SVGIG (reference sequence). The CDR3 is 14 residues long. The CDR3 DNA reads TGTGCCTGGAGGTCCCCGGGGCACGGGCAGCCCCAGCATTTT. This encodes CAWRSPGHGQPQHF.

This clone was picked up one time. This CDR3 is CARSFDCGAHEKLFF. The CDR3 DNA follows: TGTGCCAGAAGCTTCGACTGTGGGGCCCATGAAAAACTGTTTTTT. The chain has TRBV7-5 and TRBJ1-4; the table's D gene call, TRBD1, was not cross checked with the DNA. TRBV7-5 is designated a pseudogene. The CDR3 has 15 amino acids.

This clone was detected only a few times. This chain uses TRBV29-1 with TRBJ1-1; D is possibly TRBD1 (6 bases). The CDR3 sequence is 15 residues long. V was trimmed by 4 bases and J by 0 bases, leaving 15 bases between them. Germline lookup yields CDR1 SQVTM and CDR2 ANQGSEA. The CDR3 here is CSVVGRTVLNTEAFF. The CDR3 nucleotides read TGCAGCGTTGTGGGGCGGACAGTTTTGAACACTGAAGCTTTCTTT. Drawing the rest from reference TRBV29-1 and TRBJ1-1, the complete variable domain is SAVISQKPSRDICQRGTSLTIQCQVDSQVTMMFWYRQQPGQSLTLIATANQGSEATYESGFVIDKFPISRPNLTFSTLTVSNMSPEDSSIYLCSVVGRTVLNTEAFFGQGTRLTVV.

The CDR3 DNA reads TGTGCCAGCAGCCCCGTAGGCCTAGAGCAGTACTTC. As protein: CASSPVGLEQYF. The rearrangement joins TRBV11-2 to TRBJ2-7; D is uncertain. Trimming shortened V by 5 bases and J by 7 bases, and 12 bases separated the two germline ends. Germline CDR1 SGHAT, CDR2 FQNNGV. This CDR3 has 12 residues.